The 24 T cell receptor beta chains below come from one sample, sequenced in a study of T cell repertoires in aging, cancer and after chemotherapy. Rearranged V-D-J TRB sequences were amplified with a mixed TRB-A/B primer pool. TCRdb re-called the multiplex PCR reads through MiXCR, storing one row per CDR3 protein. The table includes 10,000 to 12,000 distinct CDR3 sequences, under 30% detected once. The template was genomic DNA from peripheral blood, not RNA. The sequenced sample was blood. These receptors were obtained from a human donor in good health.

This clonotype was seen a handful of times. The V call is TRBV12-3 or TRBV12-4, the J call TRBJ1-5; 9 nucleotides match TRBD1. Unmatched junction bases numbered 10, after V lost 6 bases and J lost 4 bases. This CDR3 contains 16 residues. CDR3 nucleotides: TGTGCCAGCAGGGAGAACAGGGGGCATCGGAATCAGCCCCAGCATTTT. Translation gives CASRENRGHRNQPQHF.

By sample fraction, this clonotype is medium-sized. The V and J genes are TRBV29-1 and TRBJ1-4; D gene ambiguous. CDR1 and CDR2 from the germline V gene are SQVTM and ANQGSEA. Trimming pared 7 bases from V and 4 bases from J, leaving 13 bases between. This CDR3 comprises 13 residues. Here the CDR3 reads CSARTQYNEKLFF. In DNA, the CDR3 is TGCAGCGCACGCACTCAGTATAATGAAAAACTGTTTTTT.

This rearrangement joins TRBV28 to TRBJ2-1, with D perhaps TRBD1 or TRBD2 (6 bases each). The germline V and J ends were trimmed by 4 bases and 5 bases, with 24 bases remaining between them. Germline V CDR1 and CDR2: MDHEN, SYDVKM. The CDR3 runs to 18 residues. CDR3 sequence: CASSYPLVGQTGDNEQFF. Written as DNA, the CDR3 is TGTGCCAGCAGTTACCCCCTCGTCGGACAGACGGGGGACAATGAGCAGTTCTTC.

The chain employs TRBV10-3 and TRBJ1-3; D may be TRBD1 (6 bases). This CDR3 is built from 15 residues. V was trimmed by 10 bases and J by 2 bases, leaving 18 bases between them. Germline values: CDR1 ENHRY, CDR2 SYGVKD. The CDR3 DNA is TGTGCCACCCGGGGGGCAGGCCTTCCTGGAAACACCATATATTTT. Amino acid sequence: CATRGAGLPGNTIYF.

The chain combines TRBV4-2 with TRBJ2-5, with 13 bases matching TRBD2. The V gene end was trimmed by 4 bases and the J gene end by 3 bases; junction bases not matched to a gene: 2. The CDR3 sequence is 15 residues long. The V gene's germline CDR1 is LGHNA and CDR2 YNFKEQ. In nucleotides, the CDR3 is TGTGCCAGCAGCCCAGGGACTAGCGGGGAAGAGACCCAGTACTTC. Its protein is CASSPGTSGEETQYF.

The chain combines TRBV25-1 with TRBJ2-1, with 10 bases fitting TRBD2. In germline, CDR1 is MGHDK, CDR2 SYGVNS. The CDR3 runs to 19 residues. J lost 2 bases, V lost 3 bases, and 13 bases had no gene match. CDR3 in amino acids: CASSDLRLERGGPYNEQFF. For the CDR3, the DNA is TGTGCCAGCAGTGACCTACGACTTGAGCGGGGGGGACCCTACAATGAGCAGTTCTTC.

With regard to this clonotype: With a much larger clone just one base away, this may be a read error. V is TRBV7-4 and J is TRBJ1-1; 7 nucleotides line up with TRBD1. The length of the CDR3 is 15 residues. V trimming: 3 bases; J trimming: 1 base; junction bases outside the gene matches: 5. Germline V CDR1 and CDR2: SGHVT, SQSDAQ. DNA of the CDR3: TGTGCCAGCAGCTTGTTGGGACAGTCGAACACTGAAGCTTTCTTT. Translated, it gives CASSLLGQSNTEAFF.

This sequence joins TRBV7-2 and TRBJ1-1, with D hard to call. Germline V gene lookup returns CDR1 SGHTA and CDR2 FQGNSA. V dropped 5 bases and J dropped 8 bases, with 12 bases sitting between them. This CDR3 contains 12 residues. CDR3 DNA sequence: TGTGCCAGCAGCAACGCGTGGGAGGAAGCTTTCTTT. As protein: CASSNAWEEAFF.

This chain uses TRBV20-1 with TRBJ2-1, with 12 bases aligning to TRBD2. Germline V gives CDR1 DFQATT, CDR2 SNEGSKA (reference sequence). V trimming: 1 base; J trimming: 8 bases; junction bases outside the gene matches: 9. This CDR3 has 16 amino acids. The CDR3 sequence is CSARGASGGAGDEQFF. In DNA, the CDR3 is TGCAGTGCTAGAGGGGCTAGCGGGGGGGCAGGGGATGAGCAGTTCTTC.

This clonotype was detected only a few times. The chain carries TRBV11-1 and TRBJ1-1; 7 bases match TRBD1. V shed 5 bases, J shed 3 bases, and the junction held 6 bases outside the gene matches. Germline V gene sequence: CDR1 SGHAT, CDR2 FQDESV (reference sequence). CDR3 size: 14 residues. CDR3 DNA: TGTGCCAGCAGCGAGATACAGGGGTACACTGAAGCTTTCTTT. This encodes CASSEIQGYTEAFF.

The genes are TRBV5-1 and TRBJ2-5; TRBD1 or TRBD2 may be the D gene (6 bases each). V lost 1 base, J lost 1 base, and 11 bases lay in between. The CDR3 consists of 15 residues. Looked up from germline, CDR1 is SGHRS and CDR2 is YFSETQ. The CDR3 DNA reads TGCGCCAGCAGCTTGAACGGGGGCTTCCAAGAGACCCAGTACTTC. Encoded protein: CASSLNGGFQETQYF.

The rearrangement joins TRBV7-3 to TRBJ1-2; 8 bases line up with TRBD1. V lost 4 bases, J lost 7 bases, and 5 bases stayed unmatched. Germline CDR1 reads SGHTA; CDR2 reads FQGTGA. The CDR3 extends over 13 amino acids. The CDR3 bases are TGTGCCAGCAGCTACGGACAGGGAAGTGGCTACACCTTC. Protein product: CASSYGQGSGYTF.

V is TRBV27 and J is TRBJ2-3, with 7 positions matching TRBD1. CDR3 size: 17 residues. Unmatched junction bases numbered 10, after V lost 1 base and J lost 3 bases. The germline V gene encodes CDR1 MNHEY and CDR2 SMNVEV (reference sequence). Here the CDR3 DNA reads TGTGCCAGCAGTTTATTCGTCACAGGGGTTATAACAGATACGCAGTATTTT. Its translation: CASSLFVTGVITDTQYF.

The chain joins TRBV10-3 to TRBJ2-4; weak D call: TRBD2 (6 bases). V lost 3 bases and J 0 bases, leaving 9 bases between the germline ends. The germline CDR1 and CDR2 sequences are ENHRY and SYGVKD. This CDR3 region has 15 residues. CDR3 coding DNA: TGTGCCATCAGTGACACGGGACTAGCCAAAAACATTCAGTACTTC. Protein sequence: CAISDTGLAKNIQYF.

The rearrangement joins TRBV28 to TRBJ1-5; no firm D call. Trimming stripped 5 bases from V and 7 bases from J, with 9 bases between. The CDR3 loop spans 12 amino acids. From germline, CDR1 is MDHEN and CDR2 SYDVKM. The CDR3 loop is CASSPFLQPQHF. DNA for the CDR3: TGTGCCAGCAGTCCATTTTTGCAGCCCCAGCATTTT.

By sample share, this clonotype is medium-sized. The chain is built from TRBV6-2 or TRBV6-3 and TRBJ1-2, with 7 bases fitting TRBD1. J gave up 5 bases and V 5 bases, and 2 bases lay outside the gene matches. Germline-derived CDR1 and CDR2 are MNHEY and SVGEGT. The CDR3 contains 12 residues. CDR3 protein: CASSTGVYGYTF. The CDR3 DNA follows: TGTGCCAGCAGTACAGGGGTATATGGCTACACCTTC.

This clonotype is termed medium-sized. The rearrangement joins TRBV20-1 to TRBJ1-2, with D unclear. CDR3 size: 14 residues. Per the germline V gene, CDR1 is DFQATT and CDR2 is SNEGSKA (reference sequence). Trimming cost V 1 base and J 0 bases, with 9 bases left between them. The CDR3 loop is CSARGVSPNYGYTF. The CDR3, as DNA: TGCAGTGCTAGAGGTGTAAGCCCTAACTATGGCTACACCTTC.

This sequence joins TRBV7-3 and TRBJ2-3; TRBD2 aligns across 8 bases. The CDR3 totals 15 residues. Germline V gives CDR1 SGHTA, CDR2 FQGTGA. Losses at the gene ends were 3 bases for V and 3 bases for J; bases not matched to a gene: 5. The CDR3 loop is CASSFAGGETDTQYF. DNA for the CDR3: TGTGCCAGCAGCTTTGCCGGGGGGGAAACAGATACGCAGTATTTT.

The chain combines TRBV7-9 with TRBJ1-4; D may be TRBD1 (6 bases). The CDR3 has 15 amino acids. CDR1 SEHNR and CDR2 FQNEAQ come from the germline V gene (reference sequence). Trimming removed 6 bases from V and 7 bases from J, with 18 bases in between. In DNA form, the CDR3 reads TGTGCCAGCAGTATAGAGGGGACAAGCGGTGAAAAACTGTTTTTT. Its protein product is CASSIEGTSGEKLFF.

This clonotype occurred once. The chain combines TRBV27 with TRBJ2-7; 10 bases align to TRBD2. Germline V CDR1 and CDR2: MNHEY, SMNVEV (reference sequence). Losses at the gene ends were 5 bases for V and 2 bases for J; bases not matched to a gene: 9. CDR3 length: 16 residues. The CDR3 protein is CASSPMGLAMAYEQYF. CDR3 coding DNA: TGTGCCAGCAGTCCGATGGGACTAGCGATGGCCTACGAGCAGTACTTC.

The rearrangement uses TRBV6-5 and TRBJ2-3; TRBD1 matches at 11 bases. CDR3 length equals 14 residues. Germline values: CDR1 MNHEY, CDR2 SVGAGI. With 5 bases clipped from V and 4 bases from J, the junction kept 2 bases outside the gene matches. The CDR3 reads CASSRGQGADTQYF. The CDR3 region has the DNA TGTGCCAGCAGTAGGGGACAGGGGGCAGATACGCAGTATTTT.

This clonotype was counted between two and nine times. The chain recombines TRBV4-3 with TRBJ1-1, with D uncertain. CDR3 length equals 15 residues. Germline CDR1 reads LGHNA; CDR2 reads YSLEER. Trimming removed 0 bases from V and 10 bases from J, with 18 bases in between. The CDR3 region is CASSQDISAGRGAFF. The CDR3 coding sequence is TGCGCCAGCAGCCAAGATATAAGCGCGGGGAGAGGAGCTTTCTTT.

This clonotype was counted only a few times. The chain recombines TRBV15 with TRBJ1-3; TRBD1 is a possible D gene (5 bases). V lost 1 base and J 11 bases, leaving 21 bases between the germline ends. This CDR3 contains 16 residues. CDR1 and CDR2 from the germline V gene are LNHNV and YYDKDF (reference sequence). The CDR3 nucleotides read TGTGCCACCAGCAGAGTGATCGGAGGGACCCTAGCTGCCATATATTTT. Translating it yields CATSRVIGGTLAAIYF.

The genes are TRBV6-1 and TRBJ2-7; 8 bases align to TRBD1. With V trimmed by 9 bases and J by 1 base, 11 bases remained unmatched. This CDR3 is built from 15 residues. CDR1 and CDR2 from the germline V gene are MNHNS and SASEGT. The CDR3 region is CARSTLQGDSYEQYF. CDR3 DNA: TGTGCCAGAAGTACCTTACAGGGGGATTCCTACGAGCAGTACTTC.